This TCR beta chain was identified in a study of siplizumab effects on memory and regulatory T cells. Turning to this clone: Its antigen is currently unknown.

Each sample had some 100,000 TCR templates assayed. Produced via immunoSEQ multiplex PCR; TCRdb's table is partial and in-frame only. The sample gives some 120,000 clones, roughly 94% of which show up once; roughly 1.5% is in the top ten. Findings and limits, study-wide: Naive T cells appeared more diverse than memory cells and seemed to be major alloresponse contributors. Siplizumab significantly reduced alloreactive sequences traceable to unstimulated CD4+ memory cells.

This CDR3 has 15 amino acids. From germline, CDR1 is SGHTA and CDR2 FQGTGA. V was pared by 4 bases and J by 1 base, with 5 bases of the junction left unmatched. The chain is built from TRBV7-3 and TRBJ2-3; 7 bases agree with TRBD1. The sample comprised non-Treg CD4+ T cells sorted from blood. This receptor was obtained from a human donor in good health. This chain's CDR3 is CASSSSGQGTDTQYF. The CDR3 DNA follows: TGTGCCAGCAGCTCAAGCGGACAGGGCACAGATACGCAGTATTTT.